One and the same sample provided the 19 T cell receptor beta chains below, sequenced in a study of breast tumors, draining lymph nodes, adjacent tissues. A single record per CDR3 protein comes from TCRdb applying MiXCR to the multiplex PCR reads. Found here are around 14,000 distinct CDR3 sequences, about three fifths of them singletons; the top ten hold over 30%. What was sequenced was tumor-adjacent breast tissue. Source of these receptors: a female donor with breast cancer. Some clones in this sample may be carry-over from other donors' samples.

This clonotype showed up many times. A read error may be the cause here, since a much bigger clone is one base away. This chain connects TRBV9 to TRBJ2-7; 12 bases match TRBD2. Germline-derived CDR1 and CDR2 are SGDLS and YYNGEE. This CDR3 is built from 17 residues. Germline trimming cut 0 bases from V and 6 bases from J; bases unmatched to any gene: 10. The chain's CDR3 is CASSVGLGLAGTSEQYF. The CDR3 DNA sequence: TGTGCCAGCAGCGTAGGGCTGGGACTAGCGGGCACCTCCGAGCAGTACTTC.

This chain links TRBV7-6 with TRBJ2-7; 12 nucleotides agree with TRBD1. The CDR3 runs to 16 residues. Germline V lookup: CDR1 SGHVS, CDR2 FNYEAQ. V shed 4 bases and J 5 bases; nucleotides not matched to a gene: 9. The CDR3 here is CASSSRRGTGGNEQYF. In DNA form, the CDR3 reads TGTGCCAGCAGCTCGAGACGGGGGACAGGGGGCAACGAGCAGTACTTC.

In its sample, this clonotype is medium-sized. The V call is TRBV6-5, the J call TRBJ1-6; TRBD1 agrees at 7 bases. Per germline, CDR1 MNHEY and CDR2 SVGAGI. The CDR3 consists of 14 residues. V lost 6 bases to trimming and J lost 8 bases; unmatched junction nucleotides: 7. This CDR3 is CASSLRDSYSPLHF. The DNA for the CDR3 is TGTGCCAGCAGCCTCCGGGACAGTTATTCACCCCTCCACTTT.

The V gene is TRBV7-2, the J gene TRBJ2-5, with D possibly being TRBD2 (6 bases). This CDR3 region has 17 residues. Trimming took 3 bases from V and 4 from J, leaving 21 bases between them. Germline V gives CDR1 SGHTA, CDR2 FQGNSA. For the CDR3, the DNA is TGTGCCAGCAGCTTTCTGGGGCGCGGGGTTGGGGGAGAGACCCAGTACTTC. Its protein is CASSFLGRGVGGETQYF.

This chain uses TRBV29-1 with TRBJ2-1; D possibly uses TRBD1 or TRBD2 (5 bases each). The CDR3 runs to 13 residues. Germline V gene sequence: CDR1 SQVTM, CDR2 ANQGSEA. V lost 4 bases and J lost 9, with 16 bases in between. The chain's CDR3 is CSVGGWEQREQFF. The CDR3 DNA reads as TGCAGCGTTGGGGGGTGGGAACAGCGTGAGCAGTTCTTC.

The rearrangement uses TRBV7-9 and TRBJ1-2, with 12 bases aligning to TRBD1. V was pared by 3 bases and J by 6 bases, with 5 bases of the junction left unmatched. Germline V lookup: CDR1 SEHNR, CDR2 FQNEAQ (reference sequence). CDR3 length: 15 residues. The CDR3 protein is CASSFGTGGWNGYTF. The CDR3 DNA follows: TGTGCCAGCAGCTTCGGGACAGGGGGCTGGAATGGCTACACCTTC.

The V and J genes are TRBV10-2 and TRBJ2-3; TRBD2 matches at 7 bases. The germline V gene encodes CDR1 WSHSY and CDR2 SAAADI. Losses at the gene ends were 5 bases for V and 5 bases for J; bases not matched to a gene: 13. The CDR3 has 16 residues. For the CDR3, the DNA is TGCGCCAGCAGTCCAGTTGGGGGAGGGCCTGGAGATACGCAGTATTTT. It is translated as CASSPVGGGPGDTQYF.

This clonotype was seen many times. The chain uses TRBV15 and TRBJ1-4; D possibly corresponds to TRBD1 (5 bases). This CDR3 is 12 amino acids long. Germline assignment: CDR1 LNHNV and CDR2 YYDKDF (reference sequence). V was pared by 10 bases and J by 8 bases, with 14 bases between. The CDR3 region is CAKVGGWEKLFF. CDR3 nucleotides: TGTGCCAAAGTGGGGGGGTGGGAAAAACTGTTTTTT.

The V call is TRBV30, the J call TRBJ2-2; no clear D gene. This CDR3 has 13 amino acids. The germline gives CDR1 GTSNPN, CDR2 SVGIG (reference sequence). V lost 4 bases, J lost 13 bases, and 19 bases lay in between. CDR3 nucleotide sequence: TGTGCCTGGACAGTTGTGAATGGGGATTGGCTGTTTTTT. Its protein product is CAWTVVNGDWLFF.

V gene TRBV5-1 combines with J gene TRBJ1-2, with D uncertain. Germline-derived CDR1 and CDR2 are SGHRS and YFSETQ. V was shortened by 0 bases and J by 6 bases, with 18 bases between the two germline ends. The CDR3 has 16 residues. CDR3 nucleotide sequence: TGCGCCAGCAGCTTGGGGGAGGGCTTACCTATCGATGGCTACACCTTC. Protein product: CASSLGEGLPIDGYTF. Full variable domain (rest looked up from reference TRBV5-1 and TRBJ1-2): KAGVTQTPRYLIKTRGQQVTLSCSPISGHRSVSWYQQTPGQGLQFLFEYFSETQRNKGNFPGRFSGRQFSNSRSEMNVSTLELGDSALYLCASSLGEGLPIDGYTFGSGTRLTVV.

Within the sample, this clonotype is medium-sized. The genes are TRBV7-2 and TRBJ2-7; 7 bases agree with TRBD2. CDR3 size: 13 residues. Germline lookup yields CDR1 SGHTA and CDR2 FQGNSA. The V and J ends lost 5 bases and 4 bases, in that order; junction bases with no gene match: 5. CDR3 amino acids: CASSRDYRYEQYF. In nucleotides, the CDR3 is TGTGCCAGCAGCCGGGACTATAGATACGAGCAGTACTTC.

V is TRBV6-6 and J is TRBJ2-5; 8 bases are shared with TRBD2. Germline V gene lookup returns CDR1 MNHNY and CDR2 SVGAGI (reference sequence). Trimming took 6 bases from V and 2 from J; bases not matched to a gene: 8. The CDR3 contains 15 residues. The CDR3 here is CASRRLLAVQETQYF. CDR3 DNA: TGTGCCAGCAGACGACTACTAGCGGTTCAAGAGACCCAGTACTTC.

By frequency in the sample, this clonotype is medium-sized. V gene TRBV12-3 or TRBV12-4 combines with J gene TRBJ1-5; D might be TRBD1 (5 bases). The CDR3 extends over 14 amino acids. V was trimmed by 6 bases and J by 0 bases, leaving 9 bases between them. In DNA form, the CDR3 reads TGTGCCAGCAGCCAGGGATATAGCAATCAGCCCCAGCATTTT. Protein: CASSQGYSNQPQHF.

The chain couples TRBV6-6 to TRBJ2-7; possibly TRBD1 for D (5 bases). V lost 6 bases to trimming and J lost 2 bases, with 17 bases between them. This CDR3 is built from 15 residues. Germline CDR1 MNHNY, CDR2 SVGAGI (reference sequence). CDR3 sequence: CASRPNVIRAYEQYF. The DNA of the CDR3 is TGTGCCAGCAGGCCAAACGTAATCAGGGCCTACGAGCAGTACTTC.

V usage is TRBV11-3 and J usage is TRBJ2-5, with D uncertain. Germline lookup yields CDR1 SGHNT and CDR2 YENEEA. The CDR3 is made up of 12 amino acids. With 1 base removed from V and 3 bases from J, the gap between germline ends came to 3 bases. CDR3 protein: CASSLVEETQYF. In DNA, the CDR3 is TGTGCCAGCAGCTTAGTAGAAGAGACCCAGTACTTC.

This chain joins TRBV12-3 or TRBV12-4 and TRBJ2-5, with 7 bases matching TRBD1. The CDR3 runs to 15 residues. J was trimmed by 1 base and V by 0 bases; bases with no gene match: 2. The CDR3 nucleotides read TGTGCCAGCAGTTTAGCAGGGGGCAGCCAAGAGACCCAGTACTTC. It yields the protein CASSLAGGSQETQYF.

This clonotype has a count of ten or more. One end of the junction does not line up with germline, which may come from a read error. The gene calls are TRBV7-2 and TRBJ1-2; TRBD1 agrees at 8 bases. Per germline, CDR1 SGHTA and CDR2 FQGNSA. CDR3 length: 15 residues. For the CDR3, the DNA is TGTGCCAGCAGCTCCCTTTCGGACAGGGCAAAAGGCTACCCCTTC. Translating gives CASSSLSDRAKGYPF.

The chain links TRBV29-1 to TRBJ2-7, with 14 bases fitting TRBD2. The V and J ends lost 7 bases and 5 bases, in that order; junction bases with no gene match: 7. The CDR3 is 14 amino acids. Germline V gene lookup returns CDR1 SQVTM and CDR2 ANQGSEA. The CDR3 sequence: CSDSGLAGENEQYF. In DNA form, the CDR3 reads TGCAGCGACTCGGGACTAGCGGGAGAAAACGAGCAGTACTTC.

V gene TRBV9 combines with J gene TRBJ1-6; perhaps TRBD1 as D (6 bases). V gave up 3 bases and J gave up 6 bases, with 10 bases separating them. The germline gives CDR1 SGDLS, CDR2 YYNGEE. The CDR3 is 14 residues long. For the CDR3, the DNA is TGTGCCAGCAGCGCGACGGACAGTAATTCACCCCTCCACTTT. This sequence encodes CASSATDSNSPLHF.